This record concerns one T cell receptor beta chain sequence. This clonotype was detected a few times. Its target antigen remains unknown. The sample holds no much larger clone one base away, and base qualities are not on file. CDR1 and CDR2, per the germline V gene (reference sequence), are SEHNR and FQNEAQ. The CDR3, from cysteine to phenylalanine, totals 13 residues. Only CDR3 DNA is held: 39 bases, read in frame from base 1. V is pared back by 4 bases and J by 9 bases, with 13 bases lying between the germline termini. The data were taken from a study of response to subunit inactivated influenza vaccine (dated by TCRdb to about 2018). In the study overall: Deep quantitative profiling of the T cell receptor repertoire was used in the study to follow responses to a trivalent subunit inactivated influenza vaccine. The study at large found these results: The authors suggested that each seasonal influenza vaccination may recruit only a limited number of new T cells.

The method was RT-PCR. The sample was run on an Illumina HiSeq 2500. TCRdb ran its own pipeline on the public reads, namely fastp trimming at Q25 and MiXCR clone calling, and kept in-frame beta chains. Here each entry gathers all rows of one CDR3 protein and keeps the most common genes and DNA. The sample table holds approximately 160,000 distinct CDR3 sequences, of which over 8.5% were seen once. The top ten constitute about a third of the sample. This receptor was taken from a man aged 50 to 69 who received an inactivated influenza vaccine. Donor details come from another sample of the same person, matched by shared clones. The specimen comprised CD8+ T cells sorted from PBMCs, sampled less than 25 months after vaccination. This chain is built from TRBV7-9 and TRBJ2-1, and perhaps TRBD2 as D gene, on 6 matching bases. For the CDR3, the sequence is CASSSGVAPEQFF. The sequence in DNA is TGTGCCAGCAGCTCGGGAGTAGCTCCTGAGCAGTTCTTC.